One T cell receptor (beta chain) is described in this entry. The data were obtained in a study of blood T cell repertoires in COVID-19. Libraries were prepared by immunoSEQ multiplex PCR; TCRdb keeps only in-frame clonotypes and omits some of them. Among some 120,000 clones listed, over 80% were seen once. The specimen sequenced was peripheral blood. This receptor was identified in a woman aged 70-85 years with acute or convalescent COVID-19.

CDR3 sequence reads: CASSDSEGDTQYF. CDR3 bases: TGTGCCAGCAGTGACTCGGAGGGAGATACGCAGTATTTT. This chain joins TRBV6-4 and TRBJ2-3, with a tentative D call TRBD2 (6 bases). The CDR3 sequence is 13 residues long. V was trimmed by 0 bases and J by 5 bases, leaving 6 bases between them. CDR1 and CDR2 from the germline V gene are MRHNA and SNTAGT.